This entry features one T cell receptor beta chain sequence. This clonotype was counted at least ten times. Which antigen it targets is not known. The sample holds no much larger clone one base away, and base qualities are not on file. This sample was taken from a study of T cells in Graves' hyperthyroidism and ophthalmopathy (dated by TCRdb to between 2018 and 2021). Study-wide context: Peripheral blood samples were taken at the time of initial diagnosis, prior to any treatment. To identify distinguishing TCR V-J signatures, a discovery cohort of about 100 patients was used, comprising under 45 with Graves' ophthalmopathy and 57 with stable Graves' hyperthyroidism. Whether ophthalmopathy could be predicted prospectively was tested in an independent validation cohort made up of some 20 hyperthyroidism patients plus 17 patients who later progressed to ophthalmopathy. The 95 to 100 discovery patients were randomly split 7:3 into training and test sets. In addition, the study compared T-cell repertoires in thyroid tissue and in blood from about six Graves' hyperthyroidism patients. After blood sampling, hyperthyroidism patients were treated with methimazole at a starting dose of 30 mg daily, and ophthalmopathy patients were treated with high-dose intravenous methylprednisolone. TCR Vbeta CDR3 sequencing of 135 peripheral blood samples (43 ophthalmopathy, 75 to 80 hyperthyroidism and around 17 progressor patients) is reported in the paper. Points the paper makes about the study in general: Blood samples also contained most of the expanded thyroid clonotypes (frequency above 0.001), which suggests that blood repertoires may reflect thyroid immune responses. In validation, the model predicted progression to ophthalmopathy a median of about 6.8 months before onset, with 65% to 71% sensitivity and about 75% specificity. No statistical method was used to set the sample size in advance, and investigators knew the group allocation. A 13 V-J signature model separated ophthalmopathy from stable hyperthyroidism, with 87.88% sensitivity and 81.08% specificity in cross-validation and 80%/75% in testing.

Based on the germline V gene (reference sequence), the CDR1 and CDR2 sequences are LNHDA and SQIVND. The CDR3, from cysteine to phenylalanine, totals 15 residues. Solely the CDR3 DNA is kept, with 45 bases framed from the first base. The junction shows trimming of 3 bases on V and 0 bases on J, plus 11 bases between the germline ends. Graves' hyperthyroidism was defined as stable when no progression to ophthalmopathy occurred over 18 months of follow-up. Hyperthyroidism patients were newly diagnosed, with disease duration under 2 months, and aged 18 to 65 years. The study excluded patients with uncontrolled infections, other autoimmune diseases, pregnancy or lactation. Diagnoses were established on the basis of clinical symptoms, serum thyroxine and TRAb, thyroid ultrasound, and orbital computed tomography. Ficoll-Paque density gradient centrifugation was used to isolate PBMCs from about 10 ml of fresh peripheral blood. Total RNA was extracted using Trizol reagent, and RNA quality was assessed on an Agilent 2100 Bioanalyzer.

The TCR beta CDR3 regions were amplified from the RNA transcripts. The TCR CDR3 was subjected to a first round of RT-PCR using the HTBI primer set and the Qiagen OneStep RT-PCR kit. Libraries were constructed in a second round of multiplex PCR, after which size selection and purification were performed. Paired-end sequencing of the libraries was performed with 100 bp reads on an Illumina HiSeq2000. On the study's bioinformatics: SOAPnuke was used to process the raw data, throwing out any read that contained adapters or uncalled bases, had a mean Phred below 15, or lacked an exact constant-primer or identifier match. COPE v1.2.5 was used to merge the high-quality paired reads, and each unique nucleotide sequence was defined as a clonotype. MiTCR v1.1 was used to align the clonotypes against IMGT TRBV, TRBD and TRBJ reference segments. The analysis was restricted to V-J combinations with a frequency above 0.0001, which together covered just over 99% of the repertoires. The TCS score was defined as F50 (clonal expansion) divided by E x V (chaos), with BLOSUM62-based TCRdist calculated between CDR3 peptides within each V-J. Welch's t-statistics and random forest reduced roughly 500 V-J features to fewer than 15, which were used in a naive Bayes classifier (R e1071). TCRdb reworked the public reads: Q25 trimming with fastp, MiXCR clone assembly, productive beta chains retained. Rows with a matching CDR3 protein are joined into one entry that keeps the most common DNA and genes. The V and J calls were determined by TCRdb, not by the authors. Within this sample are 340,000 or so distinct CDR3 sequences, with about 21% of them counted one time only. The ten biggest clones cover around 45% of the sample.

The clonotype comes from a woman in her forties or fifties with Graves' hyperthyroidism. Sample: blood. The chain is made from TRBV19 and TRBJ1-1, with no reliable assignment of the D segment. The bases read TGTGCCAGTAGTATTCCGGGTCACTTGAACACTGAAGCTTTCTTT. This codes for CASSIPGHLNTEAFF.